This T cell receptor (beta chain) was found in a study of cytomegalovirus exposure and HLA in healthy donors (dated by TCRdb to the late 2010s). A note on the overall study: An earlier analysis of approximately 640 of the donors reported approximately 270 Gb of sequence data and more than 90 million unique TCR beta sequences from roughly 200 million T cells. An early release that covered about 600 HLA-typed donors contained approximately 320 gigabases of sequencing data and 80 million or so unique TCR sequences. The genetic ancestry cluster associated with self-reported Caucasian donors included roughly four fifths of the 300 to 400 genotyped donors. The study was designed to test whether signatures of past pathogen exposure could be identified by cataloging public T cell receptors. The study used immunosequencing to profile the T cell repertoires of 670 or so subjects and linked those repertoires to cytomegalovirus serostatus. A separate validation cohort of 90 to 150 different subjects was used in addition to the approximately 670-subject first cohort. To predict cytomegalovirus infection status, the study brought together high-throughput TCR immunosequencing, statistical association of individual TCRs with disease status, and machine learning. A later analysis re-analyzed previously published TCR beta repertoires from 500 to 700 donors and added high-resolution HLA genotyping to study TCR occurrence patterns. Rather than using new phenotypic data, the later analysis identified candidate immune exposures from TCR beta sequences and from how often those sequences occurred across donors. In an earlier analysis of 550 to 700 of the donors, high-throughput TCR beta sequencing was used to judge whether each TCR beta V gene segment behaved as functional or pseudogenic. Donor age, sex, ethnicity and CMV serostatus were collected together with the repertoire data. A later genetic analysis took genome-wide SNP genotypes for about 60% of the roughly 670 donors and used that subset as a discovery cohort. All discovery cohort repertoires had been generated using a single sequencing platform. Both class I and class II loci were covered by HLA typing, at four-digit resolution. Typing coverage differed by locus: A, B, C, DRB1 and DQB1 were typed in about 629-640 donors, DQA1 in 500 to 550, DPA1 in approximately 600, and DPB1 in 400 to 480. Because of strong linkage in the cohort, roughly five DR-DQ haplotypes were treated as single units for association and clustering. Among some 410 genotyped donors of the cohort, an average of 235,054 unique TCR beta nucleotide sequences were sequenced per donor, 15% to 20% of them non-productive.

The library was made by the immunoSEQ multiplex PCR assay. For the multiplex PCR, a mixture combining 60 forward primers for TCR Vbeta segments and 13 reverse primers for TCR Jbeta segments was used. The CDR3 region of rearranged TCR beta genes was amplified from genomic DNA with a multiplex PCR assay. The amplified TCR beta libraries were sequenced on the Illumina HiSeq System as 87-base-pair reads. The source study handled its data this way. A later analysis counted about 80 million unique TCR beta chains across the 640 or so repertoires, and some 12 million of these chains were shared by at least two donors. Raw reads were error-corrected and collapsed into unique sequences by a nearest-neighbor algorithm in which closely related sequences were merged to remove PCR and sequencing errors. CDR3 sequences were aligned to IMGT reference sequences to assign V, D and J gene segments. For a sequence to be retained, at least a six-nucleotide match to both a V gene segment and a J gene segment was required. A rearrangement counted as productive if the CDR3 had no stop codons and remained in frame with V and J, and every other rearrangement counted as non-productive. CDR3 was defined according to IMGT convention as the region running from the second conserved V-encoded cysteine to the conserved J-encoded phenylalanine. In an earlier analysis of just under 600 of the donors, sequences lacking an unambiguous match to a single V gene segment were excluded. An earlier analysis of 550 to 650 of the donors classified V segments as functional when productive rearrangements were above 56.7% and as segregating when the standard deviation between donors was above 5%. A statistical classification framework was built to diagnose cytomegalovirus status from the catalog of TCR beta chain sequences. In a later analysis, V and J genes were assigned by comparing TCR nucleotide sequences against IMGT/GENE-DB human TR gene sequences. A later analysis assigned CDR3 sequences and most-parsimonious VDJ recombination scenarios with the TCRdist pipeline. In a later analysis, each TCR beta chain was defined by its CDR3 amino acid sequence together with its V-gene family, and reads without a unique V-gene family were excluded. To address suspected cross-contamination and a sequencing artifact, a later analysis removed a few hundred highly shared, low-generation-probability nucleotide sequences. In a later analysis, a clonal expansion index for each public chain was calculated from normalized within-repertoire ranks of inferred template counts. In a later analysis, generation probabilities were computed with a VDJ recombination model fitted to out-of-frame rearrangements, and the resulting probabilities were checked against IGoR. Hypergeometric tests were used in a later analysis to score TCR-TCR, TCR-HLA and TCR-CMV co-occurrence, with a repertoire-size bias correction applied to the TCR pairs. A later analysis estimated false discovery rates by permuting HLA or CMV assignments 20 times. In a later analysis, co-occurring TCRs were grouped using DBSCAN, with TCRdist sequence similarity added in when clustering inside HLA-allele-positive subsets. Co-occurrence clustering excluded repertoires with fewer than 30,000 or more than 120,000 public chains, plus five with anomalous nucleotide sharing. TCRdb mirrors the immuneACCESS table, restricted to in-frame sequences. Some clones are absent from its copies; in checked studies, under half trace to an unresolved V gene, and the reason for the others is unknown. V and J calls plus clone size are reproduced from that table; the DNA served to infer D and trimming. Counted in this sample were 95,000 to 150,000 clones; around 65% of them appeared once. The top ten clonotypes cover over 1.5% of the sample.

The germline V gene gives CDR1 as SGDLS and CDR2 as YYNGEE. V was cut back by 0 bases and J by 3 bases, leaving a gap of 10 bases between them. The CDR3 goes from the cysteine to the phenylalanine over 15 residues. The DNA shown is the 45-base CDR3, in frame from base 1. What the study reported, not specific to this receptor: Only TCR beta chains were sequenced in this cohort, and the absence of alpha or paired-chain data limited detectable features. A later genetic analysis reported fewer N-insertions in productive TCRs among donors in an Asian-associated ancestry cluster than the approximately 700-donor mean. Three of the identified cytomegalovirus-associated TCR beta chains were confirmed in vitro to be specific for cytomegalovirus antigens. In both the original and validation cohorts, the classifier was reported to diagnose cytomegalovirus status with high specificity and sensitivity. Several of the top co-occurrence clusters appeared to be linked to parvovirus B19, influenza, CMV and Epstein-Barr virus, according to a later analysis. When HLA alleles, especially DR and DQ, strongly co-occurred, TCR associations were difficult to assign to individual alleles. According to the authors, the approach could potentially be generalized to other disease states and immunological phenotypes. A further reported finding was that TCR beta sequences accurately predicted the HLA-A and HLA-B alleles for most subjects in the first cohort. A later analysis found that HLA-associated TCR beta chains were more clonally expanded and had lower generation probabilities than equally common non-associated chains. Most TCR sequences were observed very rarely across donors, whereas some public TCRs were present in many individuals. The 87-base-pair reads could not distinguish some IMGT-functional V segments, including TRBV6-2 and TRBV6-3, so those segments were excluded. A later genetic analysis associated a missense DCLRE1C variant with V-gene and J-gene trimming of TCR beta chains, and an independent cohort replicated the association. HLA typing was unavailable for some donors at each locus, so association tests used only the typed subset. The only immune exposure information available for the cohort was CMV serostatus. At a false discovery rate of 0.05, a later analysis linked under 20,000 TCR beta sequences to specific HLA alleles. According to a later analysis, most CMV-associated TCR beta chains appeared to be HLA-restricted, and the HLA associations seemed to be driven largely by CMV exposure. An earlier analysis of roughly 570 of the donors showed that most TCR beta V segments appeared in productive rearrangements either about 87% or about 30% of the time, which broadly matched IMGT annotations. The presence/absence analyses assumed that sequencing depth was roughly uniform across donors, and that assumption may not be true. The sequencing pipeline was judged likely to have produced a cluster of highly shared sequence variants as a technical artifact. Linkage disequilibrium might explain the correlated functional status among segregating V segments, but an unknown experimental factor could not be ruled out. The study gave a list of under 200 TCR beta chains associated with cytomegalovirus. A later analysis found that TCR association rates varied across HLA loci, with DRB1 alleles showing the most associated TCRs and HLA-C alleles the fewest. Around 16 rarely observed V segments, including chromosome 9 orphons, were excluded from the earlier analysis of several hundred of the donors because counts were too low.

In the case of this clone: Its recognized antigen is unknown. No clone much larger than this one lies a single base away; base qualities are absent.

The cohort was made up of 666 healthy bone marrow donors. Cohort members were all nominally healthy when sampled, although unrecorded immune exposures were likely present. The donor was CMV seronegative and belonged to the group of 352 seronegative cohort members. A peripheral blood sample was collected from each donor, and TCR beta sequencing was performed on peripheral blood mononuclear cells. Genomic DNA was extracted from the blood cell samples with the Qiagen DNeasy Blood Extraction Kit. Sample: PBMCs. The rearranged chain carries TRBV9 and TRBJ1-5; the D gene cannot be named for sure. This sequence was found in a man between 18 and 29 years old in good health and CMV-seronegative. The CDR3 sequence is CASSVEGSVNQPQHF. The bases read TGTGCCAGCAGCGTAGAAGGGAGCGTCAATCAGCCCCAGCATTTT. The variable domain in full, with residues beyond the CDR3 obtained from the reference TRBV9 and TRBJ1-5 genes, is DSGVTQTPKHLITATGQRVTLRCSPRSGDLSVYWYQQSLDQGLQFLIQYYNGEERAKGNILERFSAQQFPDLHSELNLSSLELGDSALYFCASSVEGSVNQPQHFGDGTRLSIL.